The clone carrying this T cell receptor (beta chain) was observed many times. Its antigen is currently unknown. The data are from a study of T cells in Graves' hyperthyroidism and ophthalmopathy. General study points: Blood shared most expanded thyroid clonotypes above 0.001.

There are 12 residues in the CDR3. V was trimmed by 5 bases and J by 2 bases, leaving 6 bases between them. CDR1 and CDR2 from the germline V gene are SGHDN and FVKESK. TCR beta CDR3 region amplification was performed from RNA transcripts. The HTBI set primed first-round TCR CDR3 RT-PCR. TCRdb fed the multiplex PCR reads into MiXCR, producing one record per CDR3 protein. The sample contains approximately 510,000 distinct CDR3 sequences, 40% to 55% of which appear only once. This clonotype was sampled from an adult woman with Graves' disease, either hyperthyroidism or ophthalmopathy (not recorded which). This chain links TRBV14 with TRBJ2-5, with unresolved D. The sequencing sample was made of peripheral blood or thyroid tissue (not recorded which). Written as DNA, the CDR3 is TGTGCCAGCAGCGGACGACAAGAGACCCAGTACTTC. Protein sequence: CASSGRQETQYF.